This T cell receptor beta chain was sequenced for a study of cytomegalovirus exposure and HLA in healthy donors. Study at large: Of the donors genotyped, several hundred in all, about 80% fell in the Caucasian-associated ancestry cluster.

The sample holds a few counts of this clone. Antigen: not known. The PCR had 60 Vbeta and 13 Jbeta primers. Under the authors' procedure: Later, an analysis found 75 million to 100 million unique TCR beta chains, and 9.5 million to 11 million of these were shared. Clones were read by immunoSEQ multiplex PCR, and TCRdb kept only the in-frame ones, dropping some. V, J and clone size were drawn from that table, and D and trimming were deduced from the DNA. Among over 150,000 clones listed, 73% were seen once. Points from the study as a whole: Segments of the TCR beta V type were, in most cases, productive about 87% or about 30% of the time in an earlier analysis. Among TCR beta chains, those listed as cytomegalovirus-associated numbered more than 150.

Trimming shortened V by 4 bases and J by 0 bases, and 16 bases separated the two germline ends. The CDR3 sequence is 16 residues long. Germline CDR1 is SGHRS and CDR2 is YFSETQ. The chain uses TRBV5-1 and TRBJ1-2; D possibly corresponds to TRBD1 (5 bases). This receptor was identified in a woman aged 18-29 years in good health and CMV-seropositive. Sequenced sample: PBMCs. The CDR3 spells CASSLNTGGANYGYTF. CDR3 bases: TGCGCCAGCAGCCTAAATACCGGGGGAGCTAACTATGGCTACACCTTC.